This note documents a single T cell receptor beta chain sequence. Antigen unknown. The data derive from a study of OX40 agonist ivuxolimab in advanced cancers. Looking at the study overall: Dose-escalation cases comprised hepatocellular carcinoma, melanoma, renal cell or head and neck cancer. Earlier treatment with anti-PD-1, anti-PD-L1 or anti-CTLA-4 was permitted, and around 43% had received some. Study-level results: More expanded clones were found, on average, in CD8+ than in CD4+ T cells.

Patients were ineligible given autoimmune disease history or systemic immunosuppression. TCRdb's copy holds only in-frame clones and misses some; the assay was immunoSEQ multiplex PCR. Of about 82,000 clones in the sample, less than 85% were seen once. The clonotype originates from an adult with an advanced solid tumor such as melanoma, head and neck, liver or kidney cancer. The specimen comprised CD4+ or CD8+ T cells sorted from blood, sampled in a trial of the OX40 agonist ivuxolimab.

CDR3 protein: CASSLPGEGTDTQYF. The CDR3 nucleotides read TGTGCCAGCAGCTTACCGGGGGAGGGGACAGATACGCAGTATTTT. The chain joins TRBV7-8 to TRBJ2-3, with 7 bases aligning to TRBD2. Trimming cost V 2 bases and J 3 bases; bases outside gene matches: 5. CDR1 is SGHVS and CDR2 is FQNEAQ in the germline V gene. The CDR3 totals 15 residues.